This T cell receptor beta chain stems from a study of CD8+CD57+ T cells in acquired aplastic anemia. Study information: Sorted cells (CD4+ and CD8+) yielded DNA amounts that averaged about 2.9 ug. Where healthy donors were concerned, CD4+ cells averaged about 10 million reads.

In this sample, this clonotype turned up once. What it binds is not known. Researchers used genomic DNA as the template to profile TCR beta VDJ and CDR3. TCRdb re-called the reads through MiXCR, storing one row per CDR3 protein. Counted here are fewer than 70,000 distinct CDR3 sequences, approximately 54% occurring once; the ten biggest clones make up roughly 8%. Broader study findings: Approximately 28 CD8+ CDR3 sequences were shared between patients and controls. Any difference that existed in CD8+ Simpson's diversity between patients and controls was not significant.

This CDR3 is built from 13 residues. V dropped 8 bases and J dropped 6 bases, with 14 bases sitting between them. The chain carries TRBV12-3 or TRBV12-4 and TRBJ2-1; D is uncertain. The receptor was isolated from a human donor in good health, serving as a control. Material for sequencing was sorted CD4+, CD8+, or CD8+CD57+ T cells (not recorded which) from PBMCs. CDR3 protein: CASSKAVGNEQFF. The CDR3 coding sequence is TGTGCCAGCTCAAAAGCTGTGGGCAATGAGCAGTTCTTC.